This T cell receptor (beta chain) was retrieved from a study of blood T cell repertoires in COVID-19. Study background: From the United States, Italy and Spain came samples of acute and convalescent COVID-19. PBMCs, B-cell-depleted T cells, or T cells provided the cDNA or gDNA that made up the material.

In the original processing: Estimates of nucleated cell counts were drawn from the amplification of reference gene primers. Sequencing used immunoSEQ multiplex PCR; TCRdb keeps in-frame clones, though not all of them. V and J calls and clone size are copied from that table; D and trimming were computed from the DNA. Among about 270,000 clones, approximately 84% were seen once, and the ten largest hold approximately 1.5%. Those enrolled in Seattle joined during active infection and were followed longitudinally afterward. The CDR3 extends over 15 amino acids. V shed 6 bases and J 1 base; nucleotides not matched to a gene: 7. Germline CDR1 is LGHNT and CDR2 is FRNRAP.

Sequenced material: peripheral blood. This chain links TRBV12-5 with TRBJ2-5; 8 positions match TRBD2. The sequence was obtained from a human donor with COVID-19, enrolled during active disease. The donor label of this sample is uncertain. Written as DNA, the CDR3 is TGTGCTAGTGGGCCAGGTACTAGCGGCCAAGAGACCCAGTACTTC. This gives the protein CASGPGTSGQETQYF.